A selection of T cell receptor beta chains follows, all from one sample in a study of blood T cell repertoires in COVID-19. Assay: immunoSEQ multiplex PCR; the TCRdb copy retains only in-frame clones and omits some. The table shows about 330,000 clones, with approximately 90% occurring only once. The material sequenced was peripheral blood. These receptors were collected from a woman aged 50 to 60 with active or convalescent COVID-19. Each CDR3 is given with its conserved first and last residue. A D gene is named only where the DNA matches it firmly. Only some rows state a clone size, as once, few, many or a class for expanded clones.

>.|TRBJ1-1|.|TRBV2
CASSAQADTEAFF
TGTGCCAGCAGTGCTCAGGCTGACACTGAAGCTTTCTTT
>once|TRBJ1-4|TRBD1|TRBV6-6
CASSNSDRVEKLFF
TGTGCCAGCAGTAATTCGGACAGGGTTGAAAAACTGTTTTTT
>.|TRBJ2-2|.|TRBV5-8
CASSFGGPGSRAGELFF
TGTGCCAGCAGCTTTGGAGGGCCGGGGTCTAGGGCCGGGGAGCTGTTTTTT
>once|TRBJ1-4|TRBD1|TRBV28
CASSSGQGTEKLFF
TGTGCCAGCAGTTCCGGACAGGGGACGGAAAAACTGTTTTTT
>.|TRBJ1-2|TRBD1|TRBV5-1
CASSVGQGAYGYTF
TGCGCCAGCAGCGTGGGACAGGGGGCTTATGGCTACACCTTC
>.|TRBJ2-7|.|TRBV6-5
CASSQGRKSYEQYF
TGTGCCAGCAGTCAGGGTAGAAAAAGTTACGAGCAGTACTTC
>.|TRBJ1-1|.|TRBV6-2/TRBV6-3
CASSPIAKTPGSVRAEAFF
TGTGCCAGCAGTCCCATTGCCAAAACCCCCGGGTCCGTACGGGCTGAAGCTTTCTTT
>.|TRBJ1-5|.|TRBV28
CASSSPRGNQPQHF
TGTGCCAGCAGTTCACCCAGGGGTAACCAGCCCCAGCATTTT
>.|TRBJ2-5|TRBD1|TRBV18
CASSPGQQETQYF
TGTGCCAGCTCACCGGGACAGCAAGAGACCCAGTACTTC
>.|TRBJ1-3|TRBD1|TRBV11-2
CASSPTTGGNSGNTIYF
TGTGCCAGCAGCCCAACGACAGGGGGCAACTCTGGAAACACCATATATTTT
>.|TRBJ2-2|.|TRBV19
CASSIQLGTGELFF
TGTGCCAGTAGTATACAGCTAGGCACCGGGGAGCTGTTTTTT
>once|TRBJ2-7|.|TRBV4-2
CASSQEDGGTPTSYEQYF
TGTGCCAGCAGCCAAGAGGATGGCGGCACCCCCACTTCCTACGAGCAGTACTTC
>.|TRBJ1-5|.|TRBV6-1
CASSEWRASNQPQHF
TGTGCCAGCAGTGAATGGAGGGCCAGCAATCAGCCCCAGCATTTT
>few|TRBJ2-2|.|TRBV4-2
CASSQETREINTGELFF
TGTGCCAGCAGCCAAGAAACCAGGGAAATTAACACCGGGGAGCTGTTTTTT
>.|TRBJ2-7|TRBD2|TRBV4-3
CASSQGTSGRAYEQYF
TGCGCCAGCAGCCAAGGGACTAGCGGGAGGGCCTACGAGCAGTACTTC
>.|TRBJ2-4|.|TRBV7-2
CASSLGRENIQYF
TGTGCCAGCAGCTTAGGGCGGGAAAACATTCAGTACTTC
>.|TRBJ2-2|.|TRBV7-3
CASSVSIQGTGELFF
TGTGCCAGCAGCGTATCAATACAGGGTACCGGGGAGCTGTTTTTT